A selection of T cell receptor beta chains follows, all from one sample in a study of OX40 agonist ivuxolimab in advanced cancers. TCRdb keeps only in-frame clones here, not all; method: immunoSEQ multiplex PCR. This table has 55,000 to 75,000 clones, 80% to 90% appearing once. The material sequenced was CD4+ or CD8+ T cells sorted from blood, taken in a trial of the OX40 agonist ivuxolimab. These receptor sequences come from an adult with an advanced solid tumor such as melanoma, head and neck, liver or kidney cancer. CDR3s include the opening cysteine and the closing phenylalanine or tryptophan. The D gene is left open where the match is weak. Size is stated for part of the rows, as once, few or many counts, or as a class when the clone is expanded.

CDR3: CASSEGAYGYTF; DNA: TGTGCCAGCAGTGAAGGGGCCTATGGCTACACCTTC; D: -; J: TRBJ1-2; V: TRBV2; size: -
CDR3: CASSEGQPREKLFF; DNA: TGTGCCAGCAGCGAGGGACAGCCGAGGGAAAAACTGTTTTTT; D: TRBD1; J: TRBJ1-4; V: TRBV9; size: -
CDR3: CASSEKWTEAFF; DNA: TGTGCCAGCAGTGAAAAATGGACTGAAGCTTTCTTT; D: -; J: TRBJ1-1; V: TRBV6-1; size: few
CDR3: CASSSTGGGGYTF; DNA: TGTGCCAGCAGCTCCACAGGGGGAGGCGGCTACACCTTC; D: TRBD1; J: TRBJ1-2; V: TRBV7-2; size: -
CDR3: CASRGQGDTEAFF; DNA: TGTGCCAGCAGGGGGCAGGGAGACACTGAAGCTTTCTTT; D: -; J: TRBJ1-1; V: TRBV7-8; size: -
CDR3: CASSFLTSGRETQYF; DNA: TGTGCCAGCAGCTTTCTGACTAGCGGGAGGGAGACCCAGTACTTC; D: TRBD2; J: TRBJ2-5; V: TRBV5-4; size: -
CDR3: CASSRRPLTGATEAFF; DNA: TGTGCCAGCAGCCGCCGGCCTTTGACAGGAGCTACTGAAGCTTTCTTT; D: -; J: TRBJ1-1; V: TRBV7-8; size: once
CDR3: CASSQRFSYEQYF; DNA: TGTGCCAGTAGCCAACGTTTCTCCTACGAGCAGTACTTC; D: -; J: TRBJ2-7; V: TRBV19; size: once
CDR3: CASSRRDRANYGYTF; DNA: TGTGCCAGCAGCAGGCGGGACAGGGCGAACTATGGCTACACCTTC; D: TRBD1; J: TRBJ1-2; V: TRBV5-6; size: few
CDR3: CASKGEGYEQYF; DNA: TGTGCCAGCAAGGGGGAAGGCTACGAGCAGTACTTC; D: -; J: TRBJ2-7; V: TRBV6-6; size: few
CDR3: CASSFLGGRGYEQYF; DNA: TGCGCCAGCAGCTTTCTCGGGGGGCGAGGGTACGAGCAGTACTTC; D: -; J: TRBJ2-7; V: TRBV5-1; size: -
CDR3: CSVGQGGETQYF; DNA: TGCAGCGTTGGGCAGGGGGGAGAGACCCAGTACTTC; D: -; J: TRBJ2-5; V: TRBV29-1; size: -
CDR3: CASNLPGQGGTSSYNEQFF; DNA: TGTGCCAGCAACCTTCCGGGACAGGGGGGAACGAGCTCCTACAATGAGCAGTTCTTC; D: TRBD1; J: TRBJ2-1; V: TRBV28; size: -
CDR3: CASSLARGQGDGKLFF; DNA: TGTGCCAGCAGCTTAGCGCGGGGACAGGGAGACGGAAAACTGTTTTTT; D: TRBD1; J: TRBJ1-4; V: TRBV7-2; size: -
CDR3: CSVEDRGGYGYTF; DNA: TGCAGCGTTGAAGACCGGGGAGGCTATGGCTACACCTTC; D: -; J: TRBJ1-2; V: TRBV29-1; size: -